This T cell receptor beta chain was sequenced for a study of T cell responses to AZD1222 COVID-19 vaccine (dated by TCRdb to the early 2020s). Background for the entire study: AZD1222 recipients whose second dose came at about 4 weeks and those whose second dose came at about 12 weeks were combined into one group, since spike-specific TCR depth and breadth did not differ between the two schedules. A total of approximately 230 trial participants underwent TCR sequencing, of whom some 210 received two doses of AZD1222 and some 26 received two doses of the MenACWY control vaccine. Trial participants were enrolled into age subgroups of 18-55, 56-69 and 70-plus years, which contained 148, 28 and 57 TCR-sequenced participants, respectively.

The CDR3 regions of human TCRbeta chains were subjected to immunosequencing. On the authors' methods: Repertoire TCRs were matched against a reference library of SARS-CoV-2-specific TCRs generated with the MIRA antigen-specificity platform. Breadth was defined as the fraction of unique TCRs that were SARS-CoV-2-associated, and depth was defined as the fraction of total T cells that were SARS-CoV-2-associated. Using the MIRA data, each spike-specific TCR was assigned both to the spike region to which the TCR was reactive and to a CD4 or CD8 class. Log10-transformed breadth and depth values were compared by one-way ANOVA with Sidak's multiple comparisons tests. As stored in TCRdb, this immuneACCESS dataset retains in-frame rearrangements with V and J assigned. A fraction of the clones does not appear; measured against another copy, unresolved V genes explain less than half of the discrepancy, and the remainder lacks a known reason. V, J and clone size are those of that table, while D and trimming were read from the DNA. Present in this sample are around 100,000 clones, over 80% of which were seen just once. Together, the top ten hold about 20% of the sample.

Sample time point, as interpreted from the label and publication: baseline before first vaccination. Vaccinee samples were obtained from the UK trials COV001 and COV002, which included a single-blind randomized controlled phase 2/3 trial of AZD1222 (ChAdOx1 nCoV-19) in healthy adults. For TCRbeta chain sequencing, PBMC samples from trial participants were taken at day 0 and at day 28 after the second dose. Study-wide findings and limitations: After two AZD1222 doses, both the breadth and the depth of spike-specific TCRs were significantly higher than at day 0 and than in MenACWY recipients. Because no samples from the day 14 peak response were available, repertoires could be characterized only after the peak T cell response. Only a handful of AZD1222 recipients were SARS-CoV-2 seropositive at baseline, limiting conclusions about previously exposed vaccinees. Vaccine-associated CD4 TCRs spanned the whole spike protein, with dominant responses in regions 160-218 and 743-854. Reportedly, close to half of the unique spike-specific TCRs recognized epitopes lying outside the regions that are mutated in the B.1.351 and B.1.1.7 variants. Participants were mostly white British, with more females than males. The authors suggested clonal diversity may have been underestimated. The 56-69-year group was small, and its depth increase did not reach significance, likely because of low power.

On this clone: Its recognized antigen is unknown. Per-base qualities were not stored, and no clone one base away is much larger.

This receptor was taken from an adult in good health. Here the sequenced sample was peripheral blood, taken on day 0 of AZD1222 vaccination.

The CDR3 in this case is CASSYIRSGNTIYF. The nucleotide sequence reads TGTGCCAGCAGTTACATCAGGTCCGGAAACACCATATATTTT. Here the chain combines TRBV6-5 and TRBJ1-3; the D gene assignment is ambiguous. V is pared back by 2 bases and J by 4 bases, with 9 bases lying between the germline termini. Based on the germline V gene, the CDR1 and CDR2 sequences are MNHEY and SVGAGI. From cysteine to phenylalanine, the CDR3 is 14 amino acids long. The entry retains the CDR3 DNA only, 42 bases that are in frame from base 1.